Listed below are T cell receptor beta chains from one sample, sequenced in a study of CD8 T cells in ankylosing spondylitis. TCRdb passed the 5' RACE reads through MiXCR, listing each CDR3 protein once. This table has 500,000 or so distinct CDR3 sequences, about 5% appearing once. Sequenced input: blood, either unsorted or a sorted T cell fraction (not recorded which). The receptors shown here come from a male donor with ankylosing spondylitis. The CDR3 runs from the conserved cysteine through the conserved F or W. Each record gives: clone size, D gene, V gene, CDR3 length, J gene, CDR3 protein, CDR3 DNA. A D gene is named only where the DNA matches it firmly. Clone size is stated in some rows and not others, as once, few, many or a class when expanded.

abundance: -; d_gene: TRBD2; v_gene: TRBV20-1; len: 14; j_gene: TRBJ2-5; CDR3aa: CSAPGLAGGPYQYF; CDR3nt: TGCAGTGCCCCCGGACTAGCGGGGGGGCCGTACCAGTACTTC
abundance: many; d_gene: -; v_gene: TRBV6-2/TRBV6-3; len: 14; j_gene: TRBJ2-1; CDR3aa: CASSYPDSSNEQFF; CDR3nt: TGTGCCAGCAGTTACCCGGACTCGTCCAATGAGCAGTTCTTC
abundance: many; d_gene: TRBD1; v_gene: TRBV7-2; len: 14; j_gene: TRBJ2-7; CDR3aa: CASSLANRGHEQYF; CDR3nt: TGTGCCAGCAGCTTAGCGAACAGGGGCCACGAGCAGTACTTC
abundance: many; d_gene: TRBD2; v_gene: TRBV29-1; len: 14; j_gene: TRBJ2-3; CDR3aa: CSVLLAGITDTQYF; CDR3nt: TGCAGCGTTCTACTAGCGGGTATAACAGATACGCAGTATTTT
abundance: many; d_gene: TRBD1; v_gene: TRBV7-2; len: 14; j_gene: TRBJ1-5; CDR3aa: CASSQGQGYQPQHF; CDR3nt: TGTGCCAGCAGCCAGGGACAGGGTTATCAGCCCCAGCATTTT
abundance: -; d_gene: TRBD2; v_gene: TRBV4-1; len: 12; j_gene: TRBJ2-5; CDR3aa: CASSQDGGSPYF; CDR3nt: TGCGCCAGCAGCCAAGATGGCGGGAGCCCGTACTTC
abundance: many; d_gene: -; v_gene: TRBV2; len: 13; j_gene: TRBJ2-1; CDR3aa: CASGRRSFDEQFF; CDR3nt: TGTGCCAGCGGGCGGAGGTCTTTCGATGAGCAGTTCTTC
abundance: many; d_gene: -; v_gene: TRBV7-6; len: 13; j_gene: TRBJ1-4; CDR3aa: CASSLNGNEKLFF; CDR3nt: TGTGCCAGCAGCTTAAACGGAAATGAAAAACTGTTTTTT
abundance: many; d_gene: -; v_gene: TRBV9; len: 15; j_gene: TRBJ2-2; CDR3aa: CASSVAGENTGELFF; CDR3nt: TGTGCCAGCAGCGTAGCGGGGGAGAACACCGGGGAGCTGTTTTTT
abundance: many; d_gene: TRBD1; v_gene: TRBV6-5; len: 11; j_gene: TRBJ1-2; CDR3aa: CASSQGAGYTF; CDR3nt: TGTGCCAGCAGTCAGGGGGCTGGCTACACCTTC
abundance: many; d_gene: -; v_gene: TRBV4-2; len: 17; j_gene: TRBJ1-1; CDR3aa: CASSRGQVGVGDTEAFF; CDR3nt: TGTGCCAGCAGCCGCGGTCAGGTAGGGGTGGGCGACACTGAAGCTTTCTTT
abundance: many; d_gene: TRBD2; v_gene: TRBV10-3; len: 14; j_gene: TRBJ2-1; CDR3aa: CATSASGAYNEQFF; CDR3nt: TGTGCCACCAGCGCTAGCGGGGCCTACAATGAGCAGTTCTTC
abundance: many; d_gene: -; v_gene: TRBV6-6; len: 12; j_gene: TRBJ2-5; CDR3aa: CAGKGDLETQYF; CDR3nt: TGTGCCGGGAAGGGGGATCTGGAGACCCAGTACTTC
abundance: many; d_gene: -; v_gene: TRBV20-1; len: 15; j_gene: TRBJ1-1; CDR3aa: CSAGTGTRVNTEAFF; CDR3nt: TGCAGTGCTGGAACAGGGACCCGAGTGAACACTGAAGCTTTCTTT
abundance: many; d_gene: TRBD1; v_gene: TRBV29-1; len: 14; j_gene: TRBJ2-3; CDR3aa: CSVADRARRNTQYF; CDR3nt: TGCAGCGTCGCGGACAGGGCGAGGAGAAATACGCAGTATTTT
abundance: many; d_gene: -; v_gene: TRBV10-3; len: 13; j_gene: TRBJ2-3; CDR3aa: CAISPPSTDTQYF; CDR3nt: TGTGCCATCAGCCCTCCTAGCACAGATACGCAGTATTTT
abundance: -; d_gene: TRBD1; v_gene: TRBV2; len: 15; j_gene: TRBJ1-5; CDR3aa: CASTGDRPTNQPQHF; CDR3nt: TGTGCCAGCACGGGGGACAGGCCAACGAATCAGCCCCAGCATTTT
abundance: many; d_gene: TRBD1; v_gene: TRBV7-2; len: 13; j_gene: TRBJ1-5; CDR3aa: CASSSQGERPQHF; CDR3nt: TGTGCCAGCAGCTCCCAGGGGGAAAGGCCCCAGCATTTT
abundance: many; d_gene: -; v_gene: TRBV7-2; len: 13; j_gene: TRBJ1-5; CDR3aa: CASSVRGNQPQHF; CDR3nt: TGTGCCAGCAGCGTGAGGGGTAATCAGCCCCAGCATTTT
abundance: many; d_gene: -; v_gene: TRBV5-1; len: 15; j_gene: TRBJ2-2; CDR3aa: CASSGFRKGTGELFF; CDR3nt: TGCGCCAGCAGCGGTTTCCGGAAGGGGACCGGGGAGCTGTTTTTT
abundance: many; d_gene: -; v_gene: TRBV15; len: 14; j_gene: TRBJ1-1; CDR3aa: CATSRDRLNTEAFF; CDR3nt: TGTGCCACCAGCAGAGATAGGTTGAACACTGAAGCTTTCTTT
abundance: many; d_gene: TRBD1; v_gene: TRBV9; len: 15; j_gene: TRBJ2-7; CDR3aa: CASSQDREFSYEQYF; CDR3nt: TGTGCCAGCAGCCAAGACAGGGAATTTTCCTACGAGCAGTACTTC
abundance: many; d_gene: -; v_gene: TRBV7-8; len: 17; j_gene: TRBJ1-5; CDR3aa: CASSLDVRQILGGPQHF; CDR3nt: TGTGCCAGCAGCTTAGACGTTCGGCAGATCCTCGGGGGGCCCCAGCATTTT
abundance: many; d_gene: -; v_gene: TRBV6-1; len: 14; j_gene: TRBJ1-2; CDR3aa: CASSPFEGMNGYTF; CDR3nt: TGTGCCAGCAGTCCCTTTGAGGGGATGAATGGCTACACCTTC
abundance: -; d_gene: -; v_gene: TRBV5-6; len: 13; j_gene: TRBJ1-5; CDR3aa: CASSPGILHPQHF; CDR3nt: TGTGCCAGCAGCCCCGGGATCCTCCACCCCCAGCATTTT
abundance: -; d_gene: -; v_gene: TRBV5-1; len: 14; j_gene: TRBJ2-7; CDR3aa: CASSAQGFPREQYF; CDR3nt: TGCGCCAGCAGCGCACAGGGTTTTCCCAGGGAGCAGTACTTC
abundance: many; d_gene: TRBD2; v_gene: TRBV28; len: 14; j_gene: TRBJ2-7; CDR3aa: CASRIGLGYHEQYF; CDR3nt: TGTGCCAGCAGGATAGGACTAGGCTACCACGAGCAGTACTTC
abundance: many; d_gene: -; v_gene: TRBV29-1; len: 11; j_gene: TRBJ1-1; CDR3aa: CSGGQNTEAFF; CDR3nt: TGCAGCGGGGGACAGAACACTGAAGCTTTCTTT
abundance: many; d_gene: -; v_gene: TRBV5-1; len: 15; j_gene: TRBJ1-1; CDR3aa: CASSSGPNMNTEAFF; CDR3nt: TGCGCCAGCAGCTCTGGACCGAATATGAACACTGAAGCTTTCTTT
abundance: -; d_gene: -; v_gene: TRBV16; len: 14; j_gene: TRBJ2-3; CDR3aa: CASSPNRIGDTQYF; CDR3nt: TGTGCCAGCAGCCCAAACCGAATAGGAGATACGCAGTATTTT
abundance: many; d_gene: TRBD1; v_gene: TRBV5-1; len: 14; j_gene: TRBJ1-1; CDR3aa: CASSRDRLLPEAFF; CDR3nt: TGCGCCAGCAGCCGGGACAGACTCTTACCTGAAGCTTTCTTT
abundance: many; d_gene: TRBD2; v_gene: TRBV5-1; len: 13; j_gene: TRBJ2-7; CDR3aa: CASSLSQREEQYF; CDR3nt: TGCGCCAGCAGCTTGTCCCAGCGGGAGGAGCAGTACTTC
abundance: many; d_gene: -; v_gene: TRBV7-9; len: 13; j_gene: TRBJ2-7; CDR3aa: CASSPWTGYEQYF; CDR3nt: TGTGCCAGCAGCCCCTGGACTGGCTACGAGCAGTACTTC
abundance: many; d_gene: -; v_gene: TRBV7-2; len: 16; j_gene: TRBJ1-6; CDR3aa: CASSYRVGTGNSPLHF; CDR3nt: TGTGCCAGCAGCTACCGAGTGGGTACAGGGAATTCACCCCTCCACTTT
abundance: -; d_gene: -; v_gene: TRBV7-2; len: 14; j_gene: TRBJ2-3; CDR3aa: CASRVDLSTDTQYF; CDR3nt: TGTGCCAGCAGGGTCGACCTGAGCACAGATACGCAGTATTTT
abundance: many; d_gene: TRBD2; v_gene: TRBV6-5; len: 15; j_gene: TRBJ2-1; CDR3aa: CASSYGTSGGIEQFF; CDR3nt: TGTGCCAGCAGTTACGGGACTAGCGGTGGGATTGAGCAGTTCTTC
abundance: many; d_gene: -; v_gene: TRBV11-1; len: 18; j_gene: TRBJ2-2; CDR3aa: CASSLIPDRTRGTGELFF; CDR3nt: TGTGCCAGCAGCTTAATACCCGACAGGACAAGAGGCACCGGGGAGCTGTTTTTT
abundance: many; d_gene: -; v_gene: TRBV20-1; len: 10; j_gene: TRBJ2-7; CDR3aa: CSATDSEQYF; CDR3nt: TGCAGTGCTACGGACAGCGAGCAGTACTTC
abundance: many; d_gene: -; v_gene: TRBV20-1; len: 15; j_gene: TRBJ1-4; CDR3aa: CSARDRRGWNEKLFF; CDR3nt: TGCAGTGCTAGAGATCGGCGGGGCTGGAATGAAAAACTGTTTTTT
abundance: many; d_gene: TRBD2; v_gene: TRBV6-1; len: 15; j_gene: TRBJ2-7; CDR3aa: CASSTIAGPSYEQYF; CDR3nt: TGTGCCAGCAGTACCATAGCGGGCCCCTCCTACGAGCAGTACTTC
abundance: many; d_gene: -; v_gene: TRBV20-1; len: 14; j_gene: TRBJ1-3; CDR3aa: CSARVDPVKNTIYF; CDR3nt: TGCAGTGCTAGAGTGGACCCCGTCAAAAACACCATATATTTT
abundance: many; d_gene: TRBD2; v_gene: TRBV20-1; len: 14; j_gene: TRBJ2-1; CDR3aa: CSAGTSGFLNEQFF; CDR3nt: TGCAGTGCCGGGACTAGCGGATTCCTAAATGAGCAGTTCTTC
abundance: many; d_gene: -; v_gene: TRBV6-1; len: 15; j_gene: TRBJ1-2; CDR3aa: CASREGVAGWDGYTF; CDR3nt: TGTGCCAGCAGGGAAGGTGTCGCCGGATGGGATGGCTACACCTTC
abundance: many; d_gene: -; v_gene: TRBV6-2/TRBV6-3; len: 16; j_gene: TRBJ2-7; CDR3aa: CASSFDYRVGHYEQYF; CDR3nt: TGTGCCAGCAGTTTCGACTACAGGGTGGGGCACTACGAGCAGTACTTC
abundance: many; d_gene: -; v_gene: TRBV5-1; len: 12; j_gene: TRBJ1-2; CDR3aa: CASSLGRGTYTF; CDR3nt: TGCGCCAGCAGCTTGGGAAGGGGAACTTACACCTTC
abundance: many; d_gene: TRBD1; v_gene: TRBV6-6; len: 13; j_gene: TRBJ1-1; CDR3aa: CASSGTENTEAFF; CDR3nt: TGTGCCAGCAGCGGGACAGAGAACACTGAAGCTTTCTTT
abundance: many; d_gene: -; v_gene: TRBV29-1; len: 14; j_gene: TRBJ2-5; CDR3aa: CSVVYGGPQETQYF; CDR3nt: TGCAGCGTTGTATACGGGGGACCTCAAGAGACCCAGTACTTC
abundance: many; d_gene: TRBD1; v_gene: TRBV20-1; len: 14; j_gene: TRBJ2-7; CDR3aa: CSALSGQGDHEQYF; CDR3nt: TGCAGTGCCCTCTCGGGTCAGGGGGACCACGAGCAGTACTTC
abundance: many; d_gene: -; v_gene: TRBV9; len: 19; j_gene: TRBJ2-3; CDR3aa: CASSVEGRLRELSTDTQYF; CDR3nt: TGTGCCAGCAGCGTAGAGGGGCGCTTGAGGGAACTTAGCACAGATACGCAGTATTTT
abundance: many; d_gene: -; v_gene: TRBV18; len: 13; j_gene: TRBJ2-5; CDR3aa: CASFRGIQETQYF; CDR3nt: TGTGCCAGCTTTCGGGGCATCCAAGAGACCCAGTACTTC
abundance: many; d_gene: TRBD1; v_gene: TRBV6-2/TRBV6-3; len: 16; j_gene: TRBJ1-1; CDR3aa: CASSKGPGQGNTEAFF; CDR3nt: TGTGCCAGCAGTAAAGGCCCGGGACAGGGGAACACTGAAGCTTTCTTT